One sample yielded the 9 T cell receptor beta chains listed below, sequenced in a study of T cells in Graves' hyperthyroidism and ophthalmopathy. Amplified regions were TCR beta CDR3 sequences from RNA transcripts. The HTBI primer set drove a first-round RT-PCR of the TCR CDR3. TCRdb independently ran MiXCR on the multiplex PCR reads; one entry per CDR3 protein. The sample consists of about 610,000 distinct CDR3 sequences, approximately 16% of them appearing once. The sample taken for sequencing was blood. The receptors shown here come from a middle-aged woman with Graves' ophthalmopathy.

This clonotype was counted only a few times. The V and J genes are TRBV5-1 and TRBJ1-6; D is possibly TRBD1 (5 bases). Trimming pared 4 bases from V and 0 bases from J, leaving 20 bases between. From germline, CDR1 is SGHRS and CDR2 YFSETQ. There are 19 residues in the CDR3. As DNA, the CDR3 is TGCGCCAGCAGCCTCCGGGACGCCCAAAGGAGCTCCTATAATTCACCCCTCCACTTT. Protein sequence: CASSLRDAQRSSYNSPLHF. Variable domain in full (rest from reference TRBV5-1 and TRBJ1-6): KAGVTQTPRYLIKTRGQQVTLSCSPISGHRSVSWYQQTPGQGLQFLFEYFSETQRNKGNFPGRFSGRQFSNSRSEMNVSTLELGDSALYLCASSLRDAQRSSYNSPLHFGNGTRLTVT.

This clonotype has a count of ten or more. The chain combines TRBV2 with TRBJ2-4, with D tentatively TRBD1 or TRBD2 (6 bases each). V shed 6 bases and J shed 8 bases, with 17 bases lying between them. The CDR3 contains 14 residues. Looked up from germline, CDR1 is SNHLY and CDR2 is FYNNEI. In DNA, the CDR3 is TGTGCCAGCAGAACCGGGACAAGGGGGGACATTCAGTACTTC. This gives the protein CASRTGTRGDIQYF.

This clonotype was detected a few times. The rearrangement links TRBV28 to TRBJ1-3; D not resolved. Germline CDR1 reads MDHEN; CDR2 reads SYDVKM. The V gene lost 2 bases and the J gene lost 4 bases, with 6 bases spanning the gap. This CDR3 region has 13 residues. CDR3 amino acids: CASSLLLGNTIYF. In DNA form, the CDR3 reads TGTGCCAGCAGTTTACTCTTGGGAAACACCATATATTTT.

This clonotype was observed a few times. This chain connects TRBV5-1 to TRBJ2-3; 7 bases agree with TRBD1. CDR1 is SGHRS, CDR2 YFSETQ, per germline. The V gene end was trimmed by 5 bases and the J gene end by 3 bases; junction bases not matched to a gene: 18. This CDR3 region has 18 residues. The CDR3 sequence is CASSQEGALTGVTDTQYF. Written as DNA, the CDR3 is TGCGCCAGCAGTCAAGAGGGGGCCTTAACAGGGGTGACAGATACGCAGTATTTT.

This clonotype showed up many times. J is TRBJ2-3 and V is TRBV18; D not certain. Trimming removed 1 base at V and 2 bases at J, with 10 bases between. CDR1 KGHSH and CDR2 LQKENI come from the germline V gene. This CDR3 spans 15 amino acids. The CDR3 DNA is TGTGCCAGCTCACCACGGGTTACCTACACAGATACGCAGTATTTT. Residues: CASSPRVTYTDTQYF.

This clonotype was observed once. The rearrangement uses TRBV7-2 and TRBJ2-2; 11 bases align to TRBD2. The V segment lost 2 bases and the J segment 4 bases; nucleotides outside the gene matches: 3. This CDR3 is built from 16 residues. Germline V gene lookup returns CDR1 SGHTA and CDR2 FQGNSA. CDR3 sequence (DNA): TGTGCCAGCAGCTTAAGGGGGACTAGCGGCACCGGGGAGCTGTTTTTT. Residues: CASSLRGTSGTGELFF.

The V and J genes are TRBV7-9 and TRBJ1-5; the match to TRBD1 covers 11 bases. Germline values: CDR1 SEHNR, CDR2 FQNEAQ (reference sequence). The CDR3 is 17 residues long. The V and J ends lost 4 bases and 4 bases, in that order; junction bases with no gene match: 9. The CDR3 DNA is TGTGCCAGCAGCTATGGGTCGGGGACAGGGGGGAATCAGCCCCAGCATTTT. Its translation: CASSYGSGTGGNQPQHF. The entire variable domain, with the rest obtained from reference TRBV7-9 and TRBJ1-5, is as follows: DTGVSQNPRHKITKRGQNVTFRCDPISEHNRLYWYRQTLGQGPEFLTYFQNEAQLEKSRLLSDRFSAERPKGSFSTLEIQRTEQGDSAMYLCASSYGSGTGGNQPQHFGDGTRLSIL.

The table lists this clonotype with many counts. V gene TRBV7-2 combines with J gene TRBJ1-1; TRBD1 might be the D (6 bases). CDR3 length equals 17 residues. Germline V CDR1 and CDR2: SGHTA, FQGNSA. V was clipped by 3 bases and J by 0 bases, with 17 bases between them. CDR3 sequence (DNA): TGTGCCAGCAGCTTGGACACAGGGTATGCTCTGAACACTGAAGCTTTCTTT. Translating gives CASSLDTGYALNTEAFF.

The chain combines TRBV7-8 with TRBJ1-6; 10 positions agree with TRBD1. The junction had 8 bases not matched to a gene; V was cut back by 6 bases and J by 9 bases. Per the germline V gene, CDR1 is SGHVS and CDR2 is FQNEAQ. The CDR3 has 15 residues. The CDR3 is CASSSGTGDRSPLHF. The CDR3 nucleotides are TGTGCCAGCAGTTCCGGGACAGGGGACCGTTCACCCCTCCACTTT.